These T cell receptor beta chains were read from a single sample in a study of blood T cell repertoires in COVID-19. Method: immunoSEQ multiplex PCR; TCRdb's copy keeps in-frame clones and lacks some. The repertoire consists of tens of thousands of clones, with less than 85% occurring once and the leading ten covering 10%. The source material was peripheral blood. All receptors come from a woman in her 70s with acute or convalescent COVID-19. The CDR3 runs from the conserved cysteine through the conserved F or W. A D gene is named only where the DNA matches it firmly. Clone size appears in some rows only: once, few, many, or a class for an expanded clone.

abundance: .
d_gene: .
v_gene: TRBV5-6
j_gene: TRBJ1-5
CDR3aa: CASSKTGHGNQPQHF
CDR3nt: TGTGCCAGCAGCAAAACAGGTCATGGCAATCAGCCCCAGCATTTT

abundance: .
d_gene: TRBD1
v_gene: TRBV7-6
j_gene: TRBJ1-1
CDR3aa: CASSLGAGTGGTEAFF
CDR3nt: TGTGCCAGCAGCTTAGGGGCCGGGACAGGGGGCACTGAAGCTTTCTTT

abundance: .
d_gene: .
v_gene: TRBV7-2
j_gene: TRBJ2-7
CDR3aa: CASSRGLSEQYF
CDR3nt: TGTGCCAGCAGCCGGGGACTTAGCGAGCAGTACTTC

abundance: once
d_gene: TRBD2
v_gene: TRBV6-5
j_gene: TRBJ2-1
CDR3aa: CASSSTGGPYNEQFF
CDR3nt: TGTGCCAGCAGTTCCACGGGAGGGCCCTACAATGAGCAGTTCTTC

abundance: once
d_gene: .
v_gene: TRBV4-1
j_gene: TRBJ1-2
CDR3aa: CASSPTPGERYGYTF
CDR3nt: TGCGCCAGCAGCCCTACCCCGGGAGAGAGGTATGGCTACACCTTC

abundance: .
d_gene: TRBD1
v_gene: TRBV19
j_gene: TRBJ1-2
CDR3aa: CASSMVAGTGGFYGYTF
CDR3nt: TGTGCCAGTAGTATGGTGGCGGGGACAGGGGGCTTCTATGGCTACACCTTC

abundance: .
d_gene: .
v_gene: TRBV2
j_gene: TRBJ1-4
CDR3aa: CASKRDWGVEKLFF
CDR3nt: TGTGCCAGCAAACGGGATTGGGGGGTTGAAAAACTGTTTTTT

abundance: .
d_gene: TRBD1
v_gene: TRBV5-4
j_gene: TRBJ2-2
CDR3aa: CASGKGGPNTGELFF
CDR3nt: TGTGCCAGCGGTAAAGGGGGCCCGAACACCGGGGAGCTGTTTTTT

abundance: .
d_gene: TRBD2
v_gene: TRBV5-6
j_gene: TRBJ2-5
CDR3aa: CASSSRLAGEETQYF
CDR3nt: TGTGCCAGCAGCTCAAGACTAGCGGGAGAAGAGACCCAGTACTTC

abundance: .
d_gene: TRBD1
v_gene: TRBV28
j_gene: TRBJ1-2
CDR3aa: CASSSGDRDYGYTF
CDR3nt: TGTGCCAGCAGTTCCGGGGACAGGGATTATGGCTACACCTTC

abundance: .
d_gene: .
v_gene: TRBV6-2/TRBV6-3
j_gene: TRBJ2-3
CDR3aa: CASSWRDTQYF
CDR3nt: TGTGCCAGCAGTTGGAGAGATACGCAGTATTTT

abundance: few
d_gene: .
v_gene: TRBV4-1
j_gene: TRBJ2-7
CDR3aa: CASSPSLTGAYEQYF
CDR3nt: TGCGCCAGCAGCCCATCGCTGACAGGTGCCTACGAGCAGTACTTC

abundance: once
d_gene: .
v_gene: TRBV28
j_gene: TRBJ2-4
CDR3aa: CASSFLAGGNIQYF
CDR3nt: TGTGCCAGCAGTTTTTTAGCCGGGGGAAACATTCAGTACTTC

abundance: few
d_gene: .
v_gene: TRBV5-8
j_gene: TRBJ1-5
CDR3aa: CASSLVGGSNQPQHF
CDR3nt: TGTGCCAGCAGCTTGGTGGGAGGGAGCAATCAGCCCCAGCATTTT

abundance: .
d_gene: TRBD2
v_gene: TRBV29-1
j_gene: TRBJ2-2
CDR3aa: CSVEGSGREGLFF
CDR3nt: TGCAGCGTTGAAGGTTCGGGCAGGGAGGGGCTGTTTTTT

abundance: .
d_gene: .
v_gene: TRBV19
j_gene: TRBJ2-5
CDR3aa: CASSEGAQETQYF
CDR3nt: TGTGCCAGTAGTGAGGGTGCACAAGAGACCCAGTACTTC

abundance: .
d_gene: .
v_gene: TRBV2
j_gene: TRBJ2-7
CDR3aa: CASRDPIPGPGSIWYF
CDR3nt: TGTGCCAGCAGAGACCCTATTCCGGGTCCGGGATCGATCTGGTACTTC

abundance: .
d_gene: .
v_gene: TRBV28
j_gene: TRBJ1-4
CDR3aa: CASSPPGGWTTNEKLFF
CDR3nt: TGTGCCAGCAGTCCCCCGGGAGGGTGGACGACTAATGAAAAACTGTTTTTT

abundance: .
d_gene: TRBD1
v_gene: TRBV19
j_gene: TRBJ1-4
CDR3aa: CASRARGLTNEKLFF
CDR3nt: TGTGCCAGTAGGGCCAGGGGGCTAACTAATGAAAAACTGTTTTTT

abundance: few
d_gene: .
v_gene: TRBV28
j_gene: TRBJ1-2
CDR3aa: CAAVRANYGYTF
CDR3nt: TGTGCCGCGGTACGGGCTAACTATGGCTACACCTTC

abundance: .
d_gene: .
v_gene: TRBV6-1
j_gene: TRBJ1-6
CDR3aa: CASSDAAYNSPLHF
CDR3nt: TGTGCCAGCAGTGATGCAGCCTATAATTCACCCCTCCACTTT

abundance: few
d_gene: .
v_gene: TRBV3-1/TRBV3-2
j_gene: TRBJ1-3
CDR3aa: CASSPPTKGNTIYF
CDR3nt: TGTGCCAGCAGCCCCCCGACAAAGGGAAACACCATATATTTT

abundance: few
d_gene: TRBD1
v_gene: TRBV6-5
j_gene: TRBJ1-3
CDR3aa: CASRTGTGGNTIYF
CDR3nt: TGTGCCAGCAGGACCGGGACAGGTGGAAACACCATATATTTT

abundance: few
d_gene: TRBD2
v_gene: TRBV19
j_gene: TRBJ2-2
CDR3aa: CASSPRGLAGDTGELFF
CDR3nt: TGTGCCAGTAGTCCCCGGGGGCTAGCGGGAGACACCGGGGAGCTGTTTTTT

abundance: .
d_gene: .
v_gene: TRBV3-1/TRBV3-2
j_gene: TRBJ1-3
CDR3aa: CASSQVQTGNTIYF
CDR3nt: TGTGCCAGCAGCCAAGTTCAGACTGGAAACACCATATATTTT

abundance: .
d_gene: TRBD1
v_gene: TRBV28
j_gene: TRBJ2-3
CDR3aa: CASSLGQGIADTQYF
CDR3nt: TGTGCCAGCAGTCTGGGACAGGGAATAGCAGATACGCAGTATTTT

abundance: few
d_gene: .
v_gene: TRBV9
j_gene: TRBJ2-1
CDR3aa: CASSVGTLGHNEQFF
CDR3nt: TGTGCCAGCAGCGTAGGGACATTAGGCCACAATGAGCAGTTCTTC

abundance: .
d_gene: TRBD2
v_gene: TRBV19
j_gene: TRBJ2-3
CDR3aa: CASSLSGLAGLSSTDTQYF
CDR3nt: TGTGCCAGTAGTTTATCGGGACTAGCGGGACTTTCTAGCACAGATACGCAGTATTTT

abundance: .
d_gene: .
v_gene: TRBV30
j_gene: TRBJ1-3
CDR3aa: CAWSRTVSGNTIYF
CDR3nt: TGTGCCTGGAGTCGGACAGTCTCTGGAAACACCATATATTTT

abundance: few
d_gene: TRBD1
v_gene: TRBV27
j_gene: TRBJ2-7
CDR3aa: CASSWGQGVGEQYF
CDR3nt: TGTGCCAGCAGCTGGGGACAGGGGGTGGGCGAGCAGTACTTC

abundance: once
d_gene: TRBD1
v_gene: TRBV28
j_gene: TRBJ1-2
CDR3aa: CATLYPGTGISLGYTF
CDR3nt: TGTGCAACCCTCTACCCCGGGACAGGGATTAGTCTTGGCTACACCTTC

abundance: .
d_gene: TRBD2
v_gene: TRBV5-1
j_gene: TRBJ2-5
CDR3aa: CASSSGLAGQETQYF
CDR3nt: TGCGCCAGCAGCTCTGGACTAGCGGGACAAGAGACCCAGTACTTC

abundance: few
d_gene: .
v_gene: TRBV10-3
j_gene: TRBJ1-1
CDR3aa: CATLPGGGVDTEAFF
CDR3nt: TGTGCCACCCTCCCCGGGGGGGGAGTAGACACTGAAGCTTTCTTT

abundance: once
d_gene: .
v_gene: TRBV12-3/TRBV12-4
j_gene: TRBJ2-7
CDR3aa: CASSFLSYEQYF
CDR3nt: TGTGCCAGCAGTTTCTTGAGCTACGAGCAGTACTTC

abundance: .
d_gene: TRBD1
v_gene: TRBV28
j_gene: TRBJ1-1
CDR3aa: CASSPLNRGVMEEAFF
CDR3nt: TGTGCCAGCAGTCCTTTGAACAGGGGAGTTATGGAGGAAGCTTTCTTT

abundance: .
d_gene: .
v_gene: TRBV7-9
j_gene: TRBJ2-7
CDR3aa: CASSPSRGSSYEQYF
CDR3nt: TGTGCCAGCAGCCCCTCCCGGGGGAGCTCCTACGAGCAGTACTTC

abundance: .
d_gene: .
v_gene: TRBV19
j_gene: TRBJ1-3
CDR3aa: CASRPRGESGNTIYF
CDR3nt: TGTGCCAGTAGGCCCAGGGGTGAGTCTGGAAACACCATATATTTT

abundance: .
d_gene: TRBD1
v_gene: TRBV28
j_gene: TRBJ1-5
CDR3aa: CASSLGTGQGQPQHF
CDR3nt: TGTGCCAGCAGTTTGGGGACAGGGCAGGGTCAGCCCCAGCATTTT

abundance: .
d_gene: .
v_gene: TRBV7-7
j_gene: TRBJ2-3
CDR3aa: CASSFTATDTQYF
CDR3nt: TGTGCCAGCAGCTTCACAGCAACAGATACGCAGTATTTT

abundance: .
d_gene: .
v_gene: TRBV6-9
j_gene: TRBJ2-7
CDR3aa: CASGLAFGYEQYF
CDR3nt: TGTGCCAGCGGTTTAGCCTTCGGGTACGAGCAGTACTTC

abundance: .
d_gene: TRBD2
v_gene: TRBV3-1/TRBV3-2
j_gene: TRBJ2-1
CDR3aa: CASSPNTGTSANNEQFF
CDR3nt: TGTGCCAGCAGCCCAAATACCGGGACTAGCGCCAACAATGAGCAGTTCTTC

abundance: .
d_gene: TRBD1
v_gene: TRBV5-1
j_gene: TRBJ2-1
CDR3aa: CASRLDRGPYNEQFF
CDR3nt: TGCGCCAGCAGACTCGACAGGGGCCCATACAATGAGCAGTTCTTC

abundance: once
d_gene: TRBD1
v_gene: TRBV6-6
j_gene: TRBJ1-1
CDR3aa: CASSAPTGMVSEAFF
CDR3nt: TGTGCCAGCAGTGCCCCGACAGGGATGGTATCTGAAGCTTTCTTT

abundance: .
d_gene: TRBD2
v_gene: TRBV27
j_gene: TRBJ2-1
CDR3aa: CASSFSSGRASHNEQFF
CDR3nt: TGTGCCAGCAGTTTTTCTAGCGGGAGGGCCAGTCACAATGAGCAGTTCTTC

abundance: .
d_gene: .
v_gene: TRBV10-3
j_gene: TRBJ2-1
CDR3aa: CAISPRTGRGNEQFF
CDR3nt: TGTGCCATCAGTCCAAGAACAGGGAGGGGAAATGAGCAGTTCTTC

abundance: few
d_gene: .
v_gene: TRBV28
j_gene: TRBJ1-4
CDR3aa: CASSLPAGTFRELFF
CDR3nt: TGTGCCAGCAGTTTACCGGCTGGGACATTCCGGGAACTGTTTTTT

abundance: .
d_gene: TRBD1
v_gene: TRBV18
j_gene: TRBJ2-5
CDR3aa: CASSHRDRGHLETQYF
CDR3nt: TGTGCCAGCTCACACCGGGACAGGGGGCATTTGGAGACCCAGTACTTC

abundance: .
d_gene: TRBD1
v_gene: TRBV19
j_gene: TRBJ1-1
CDR3aa: CASSIGGDRGPEAFF
CDR3nt: TGTGCCAGTAGTATAGGGGGGGACAGGGGACCTGAAGCTTTCTTT

abundance: .
d_gene: .
v_gene: TRBV19
j_gene: TRBJ2-1
CDR3aa: CASSIGQISSYNEQFF
CDR3nt: TGTGCCAGTAGTATAGGCCAGATAAGCTCCTACAATGAGCAGTTCTTC

abundance: .
d_gene: TRBD2
v_gene: TRBV5-8
j_gene: TRBJ2-1
CDR3aa: CASSSAFLTSGRPNEQFF
CDR3nt: TGTGCCAGCAGCTCCGCCTTTTTGACTAGCGGGAGGCCCAATGAGCAGTTCTTC

abundance: .
d_gene: .
v_gene: TRBV10-3
j_gene: TRBJ2-4
CDR3aa: CAISDAVLAKNIQYF
CDR3nt: TGTGCCATCAGTGACGCAGTGTTAGCCAAAAACATTCAGTACTTC

abundance: .
d_gene: TRBD1
v_gene: TRBV3-1/TRBV3-2
j_gene: TRBJ1-2
CDR3aa: CASSPPGQGYYGYTF
CDR3nt: TGTGCCAGCAGCCCGCCGGGACAGGGATACTATGGCTACACCTTC

abundance: .
d_gene: .
v_gene: TRBV18
j_gene: TRBJ1-5
CDR3aa: CASSPRTADSNQPQHF
CDR3nt: TGTGCCAGCTCACCACGGACAGCAGATAGCAATCAGCCCCAGCATTTT

abundance: .
d_gene: .
v_gene: TRBV20-1
j_gene: TRBJ2-1
CDR3aa: CSASLGGGYNEQFF
CDR3nt: TGCAGTGCTAGTTTGGGGGGTGGGTACAATGAGCAGTTCTTC

abundance: .
d_gene: .
v_gene: TRBV19
j_gene: TRBJ2-3
CDR3aa: CASTPRGAGGSTDTQYF
CDR3nt: TGTGCCAGTACCCCAAGGGGGGCAGGGGGAAGCACAGATACGCAGTATTTT

abundance: .
d_gene: .
v_gene: TRBV9
j_gene: TRBJ2-1
CDR3aa: CASSPYFGSYNEQFF
CDR3nt: TGTGCCAGCAGCCCCTACTTTGGCTCCTACAATGAGCAGTTCTTC

abundance: .
d_gene: TRBD2
v_gene: TRBV6-1
j_gene: TRBJ2-3
CDR3aa: CASRGGGARDTQYF
CDR3nt: TGTGCCAGCAGGGGCGGGGGGGCCAGAGATACGCAGTATTTT